Listed here is a single TCR beta chain. No cognate antigen has been identified for it. Per-base qualities were not stored, and no clone one base away is much larger. Library creation used the immunoSEQ multiplex PCR assay. The authors' pipeline ran thus. To diagnose cytomegalovirus status from the catalog of TCR beta chain sequences, a statistical classification framework was built. TCRdb provides this immuneACCESS table in a form limited to in-frame rearrangements. Some clones are lacking; in checked studies, under half of them reflect an unresolved V gene, and why the rest are absent is not known. V and J calls plus clone size are reproduced from that table; the DNA served to infer D and trimming. The sample contains 100,000 to 120,000 clones, approximately 85% of them found a single time. Of the sample, around 3% falls within the top ten clones. This record comes from a study of cytomegalovirus exposure and HLA in healthy donors (dated by TCRdb to the late 2010s). At the level of the whole study: A later analysis indicated that the 120 validation repertoires were generated on the platform also employed for the roughly 650 repertoires of the first cohort. The study was designed to test whether signatures of past pathogen exposure could be identified by cataloging public T cell receptors. In addition to the first cohort of about 650 subjects, a separate validation cohort of 120 different subjects was used. High-throughput TCR immunosequencing, statistical association of individual TCRs with disease status, and machine learning were combined to predict cytomegalovirus infection status.

The donors were included in the validation cohort of over a hundred subjects, a group kept apart from the approximately 700-subject first cohort. Counted from cysteine to phenylalanine, this CDR3 has 15 amino acids. The DNA shown is the 45-base CDR3, in frame from base 1. Compared with germline, V lacks 2 bases and J lacks 2 bases; bases without a gene match: 5. Reading the germline V gene (reference sequence) gives CDR1 PRHDT and CDR2 FYEKMQ. The study at large found these results: Three of the identified cytomegalovirus-associated TCR beta chains were confirmed in vitro to be specific for cytomegalovirus antigens. The classifier was reported to diagnose cytomegalovirus status with high specificity and sensitivity in both the original cohort and the validation cohort. Most TCR sequences were seen in very few donors, while some public TCRs were found in many individuals. The study gave a list of more than 150 TCR beta chains associated with cytomegalovirus. A later analysis had no HLA typing for the validation cohort, so co-occurrence there was scored across all 130 or so repertoires. According to the authors, the approach could potentially be generalized to other disease states and immunological phenotypes. Of the cluster scores, roughly 95% were above 0 in a later analysis, which found that TCRs clustered in the first cohort also tended to co-occur in the approximately 120 validation repertoires.

The chain is made from TRBV13 and TRBJ2-5, with 7 central nucleotides matching TRBD1. Sequencing was carried out using PBMCs. This receptor was identified in a woman in her late teens or twenties in good health and CMV-seronegative. The sequence in DNA is TGTGCCAGCAGCTTATACCGGGACAGACAAGAGACCCAGTACTTC. Its translation is CASSLYRDRQETQYF.